The next 16 T cell receptor beta chains were all read from a single sample in a study of siplizumab effects on memory and regulatory T cells. Sequenced by immunoSEQ multiplex PCR; TCRdb stores in-frame clones only, minus some. The sample lists 50,000 to 70,000 clones, roughly 97% occurring once. The sample comprised naive CD8+ T cells sorted from blood. The source of these receptors is a human donor in good health.

The rearrangement links TRBV5-6 to TRBJ2-2; D might be TRBD1 (5 bases). CDR3 length: 14 amino acids. Germline V gene data show CDR1 as SGHDT and CDR2 as YYEEEE. V was clipped by 4 bases and J by 2 bases, with 9 bases between them. The CDR3, as DNA: TGTGCCAGCAGCCCTACAGGAAACACCGGGGAGCTGTTTTTT. The encoded protein is CASSPTGNTGELFF.

The rearrangement uses TRBV21-1 and TRBJ2-7; the table's D call TRBD2 went unverified against the DNA. TRBV21-1 is recorded as a pseudogene. The length of the CDR3 is 14 residues. CDR3 DNA sequence: TGTGCCAGTTATCACGAGCTGCCTTCCTACGAGCAGTACTTC. It yields the protein CASYHELPSYEQYF.

V and J are TRBV30 and TRBJ1-3, with D unclear. Looked up from germline, CDR1 is GTSNPN and CDR2 is SVGIG (reference sequence). This CDR3 comprises 14 residues. V lost 0 bases and J lost 1, with 7 bases in between. The CDR3 sequence: CAWSVALSGNTIYF. The CDR3 DNA reads TGTGCCTGGAGTGTCGCTCTATCTGGAAACACCATATATTTT.

The rearrangement joins TRBV11-3 to TRBJ1-1; D may be TRBD1 (6 bases). Trimming removed 9 bases from V and 2 bases from J, with 16 bases in between. In germline, CDR1 is SGHNT, CDR2 YENEEA. The CDR3 runs to 14 residues. The CDR3: CASSLRGLNTEAFF. The CDR3 nucleotides are TGTGCCAGTTCTCTCAGGGGCCTTAACACTGAAGCTTTCTTT.

The chain carries TRBV19 and TRBJ1-5; D unclear. CDR3 length: 14 residues. Germline V CDR1 and CDR2: LNHDA, SQIVND (reference sequence). V was clipped by 1 base and J by 4 bases, with 8 bases between them. The CDR3 spells CASSIVAINQPQHF. Written as DNA, the CDR3 is TGTGCCAGTAGTATAGTGGCTATAAATCAGCCCCAGCATTTT.

The chain recombines TRBV5-6 with TRBJ2-1; possibly TRBD2 for D (5 bases). Germline V gene lookup returns CDR1 SGHDT and CDR2 YYEEEE. Trimming cost V 6 bases and J 5 bases, with 9 bases left between them. The length of the CDR3 is 12 residues. The DNA of the CDR3 is TGTGCCAGCAATCCCGGGAACAATGAGCAGTTCTTC. Amino acid sequence: CASNPGNNEQFF.

The gene calls are TRBV7-9 and TRBJ1-5; tentatively, D is TRBD1 (5 bases). Trimming removed 5 bases at V and 4 bases at J, with 12 bases between. The CDR3 loop spans 14 amino acids. CDR1 SEHNR and CDR2 FQNEAQ come from the germline V gene (reference sequence). For the CDR3, the DNA is TGTGCCAGCAGCCGGGACGGTTCAAATCAGCCCCAGCATTTT. Amino acids: CASSRDGSNQPQHF. The full variable domain, completed using reference TRBV7-9 and TRBJ1-5, is DTGVSQNPRHKITKRGQNVTFRCDPISEHNRLYWYRQTLGQGPEFLTYFQNEAQLEKSRLLSDRFSAERPKGSFSTLEIQRTEQGDSAMYLCASSRDGSNQPQHFGDGTRLSIL.

This chain links TRBV27 with TRBJ2-7; D is tentatively TRBD1 or TRBD2 (6 bases each). CDR3 size: 14 residues. The V gene's germline CDR1 is MNHEY and CDR2 SMNVEV (reference sequence). V lost 5 bases and J 3 bases, leaving 14 bases between the germline ends. CDR3 protein: CASSPGGGGYEQYF. The CDR3, as DNA: TGTGCCAGCAGTCCCGGTGGAGGGGGCTACGAGCAGTACTTC.

The gene calls are TRBV5-4 and TRBJ1-1; 9 positions agree with TRBD1. The V segment lost 3 bases and the J segment 7 bases; nucleotides outside the gene matches: 7. In germline, CDR1 is SGHNT, CDR2 YYREEE (reference sequence). CDR3 length: 14 amino acids. CDR3 amino acids: CASSSTDRGYEAFF. The CDR3 bases are TGTGCCAGCAGCTCGACGGACAGGGGATATGAAGCTTTCTTT.

This chain links TRBV30 with TRBJ2-1; 7 bases map to TRBD2. Germline loops: CDR1 GTSNPN, CDR2 SVGIG (reference sequence). The CDR3 totals 13 residues. V lost 0 bases and J lost 7; bases outside the gene matches: 3. The CDR3 here is CAWSVGGDNEQFF. CDR3 nucleotide sequence: TGTGCCTGGAGTGTGGGGGGGGATAATGAGCAGTTCTTC. Filled out from reference TRBV30 and TRBJ2-1, the complete variable domain reads SQTIHQWPATLVQPVGSPLSLECTVEGTSNPNLYWYRQAAGRGLQLLFYSVGIGQISSEVPQNLSASRPQDRQFILSSKKLLLSDSGFYLCAWSVGGDNEQFFGPGTRLTVL.

This clone was found once. The chain links TRBV30 to TRBJ2-3; 10 bases fit TRBD1. Losses at the gene ends were 3 bases for V and 6 bases for J; bases not matched to a gene: 6. Germline V lookup: CDR1 GTSNPN, CDR2 SVGIG (reference sequence). This CDR3 has 14 residues. The CDR3 loop is CAWRYGQGVDTQYF. Here the CDR3 DNA reads TGTGCCTGGAGGTACGGACAGGGGGTTGATACGCAGTATTTT.

The chain recombines TRBV2 with TRBJ2-3, with D uncertain. Germline values: CDR1 SNHLY, CDR2 FYNNEI. V was shortened by 3 bases and J by 1 base, with 8 bases between the two germline ends. This CDR3 has 14 amino acids. For the CDR3, the DNA is TGTGCCAGCAGTGAGTTAGGACGCACAGATACGCAGTATTTT. Its protein is CASSELGRTDTQYF.

The gene calls are TRBV19 and TRBJ2-1; D not resolved. The CDR3 sequence is 14 residues long. The V and J ends lost 3 bases and 1 base respectively, with 7 bases between them. Germline CDR1 and CDR2: LNHDA and SQIVND (reference sequence). The CDR3 sequence: CASSIVSSYNEQFF. The CDR3 nucleotides read TGTGCCAGTAGTATTGTCAGTTCCTACAATGAGCAGTTCTTC.

V is TRBV7-9 and J is TRBJ1-1; D gene unclear. The CDR3 extends over 10 amino acids. Germline lookup yields CDR1 SEHNR and CDR2 FQNEAQ (reference sequence). V was clipped by 1 base and J by 8 bases, with 2 bases between them. DNA for the CDR3: TGTGCCAGCAGCTTAGAGGAAGCTTTCTTT. Its translation: CASSLEEAFF. The variable domain in full, with the rest retrieved from reference TRBV7-9 and TRBJ1-1, is DTGVSQNPRHKITKRGQNVTFRCDPISEHNRLYWYRQTLGQGPEFLTYFQNEAQLEKSRLLSDRFSAERPKGSFSTLEIQRTEQGDSAMYLCASSLEEAFFGQGTRLTVV.

The chain combines TRBV27 with TRBJ2-7; 11 positions agree with TRBD1. The CDR3 spans 15 residues. V shed 3 bases and J 5 bases; nucleotides not matched to a gene: 6. Per germline, CDR1 MNHEY and CDR2 SMNVEV (reference sequence). CDR3 protein: CASSFLGQGGHEQYF. Written as DNA, the CDR3 is TGTGCCAGCAGTTTCTTGGGACAGGGGGGCCACGAGCAGTACTTC.

The CDR3 coding sequence is TGTGCCAGCAGCTTAAATTCTGGGACTAGCGGGGAGTGGGATGAGCAGTTCTTC. This encodes CASSLNSGTSGEWDEQFF. The chain is built from TRBV7-3 and TRBJ2-1, with 13 bases matching TRBD2. The germline CDR1 and CDR2 sequences are SGHTA and FQGTGA. The CDR3 loop spans 18 amino acids. V lost 1 base to trimming and J lost 8 bases; unmatched junction nucleotides: 11.